The present T cell receptor (beta chain) was sequenced within a study of shared T cell receptors in the human thymus. Repertoires were generated with immunoSEQ multiplex PCR, while TCRdb's copy carries only in-frame clones and drops some. The sample yields about 660,000 clones, approximately 90% seen once. The CDR3 extends over 13 amino acids. Trimming took 8 bases from V and 2 from J, leaving 10 bases between them. Germline V gene data show CDR1 as ENHRY and CDR2 as SYGVKD. The same data also contributed to another study, on human thymus T cells. That source adds: Donor material was obtained from healthy Finnish infants undergoing corrective surgery for congenital heart defects.

The receptor was derived from a boy under two years old with a congenital heart defect. The genes are TRBV10-3 and TRBJ1-3; D may be TRBD1 (6 bases). Specimen: thymocytes. CDR3 amino acids: CAIHREPGNTIYF. Written as DNA, the CDR3 is TGTGCCATCCACAGGGAGCCTGGAAACACCATATATTTT.